This TCR beta chain was profiled in a study of Ad26.COV2.S vaccination and SARS-CoV-2 variants. Sequencing was performed with immunoSEQ multiplex PCR; in TCRdb, only in-frame clones are kept and a portion is missing. This sample has 450,000 to 550,000 clones; 89% occur once, and the top ten carry approximately 2.5%. Concerning this clone itself: The antigen is not known.

The CDR3 consists of 14 residues. Germline V gene sequence: CDR1 LNHNV, CDR2 YYDKDF (reference sequence). V was trimmed by 8 bases and J by 3 bases, leaving 13 bases between them. Treatment reported: around 19 received Ad26.COV2.S at low or high dose, single or two shots; 5 received placebo; per-sample allocation not given. Sampling took place 63 days after the first vaccine or placebo injection. Whoever gave the sample was an adult aged 18-55 years in Boston. General observations from the study: It was vaccine recipients, not placebo recipients, who had the higher spike-specific TCR breadth. Non-spike TCR breadth did not differ much between vaccine and placebo recipients.

V and J are TRBV15 and TRBJ2-2, with D perhaps TRBD1 or TRBD2 (5 bases each). The receptor's source is a person between 18 and 65 years old who received the Ad26.COV2.S COVID-19 vaccine or a placebo. The specimen was peripheral blood, collected in a trial of Ad26.COV2.S vaccine versus placebo. CDR3 protein: CATAWDEYTGELFF. The CDR3 coding sequence is TGTGCCACCGCGTGGGACGAGTACACCGGGGAGCTGTTTTTT.